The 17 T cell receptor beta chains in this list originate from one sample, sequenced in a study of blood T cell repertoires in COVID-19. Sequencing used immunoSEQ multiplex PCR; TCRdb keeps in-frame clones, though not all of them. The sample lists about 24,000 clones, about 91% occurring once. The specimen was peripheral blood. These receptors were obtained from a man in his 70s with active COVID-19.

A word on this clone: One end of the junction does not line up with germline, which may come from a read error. CDR3 nucleotide sequence: TGTGCTAGCAGCCGCGTTCAGGGTGCTCGAGAGACCCAGTACTTC. Protein product: CASSRVQGARETQYF. The chain combines TRBV7-7 with TRBJ2-5, with D tentatively TRBD1 (5 bases). Germline assignment: CDR1 SSHAT and CDR2 FNYEAQ (reference sequence). The CDR3 extends over 15 amino acids.

The CDR3 region is CASSSGTSGNNEQFF. Here the CDR3 DNA reads TGTGCCAGCAGCTCCGGGACTAGCGGGAACAATGAGCAGTTCTTC. This chain links TRBV6-2 or TRBV6-3 with TRBJ2-1; 13 bases are shared with TRBD2. V trimming: 6 bases; J trimming: 5 bases; junction bases outside the gene matches: 4. This CDR3 region has 15 residues. Germline loops: CDR1 MNHEY, CDR2 SVGEGT.

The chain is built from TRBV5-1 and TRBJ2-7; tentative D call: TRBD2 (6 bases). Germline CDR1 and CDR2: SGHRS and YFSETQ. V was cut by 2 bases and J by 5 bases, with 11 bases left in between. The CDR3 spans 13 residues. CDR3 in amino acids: CASSFGSTDEQYF. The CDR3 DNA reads TGCGCCAGCAGCTTCGGGAGCACAGACGAGCAGTACTTC.

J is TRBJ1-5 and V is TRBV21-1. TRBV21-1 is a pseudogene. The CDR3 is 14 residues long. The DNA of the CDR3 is TGTGCCCGAGCGGAGATCTATAGCAATCAGCCCCAGCATTTT. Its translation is CARAEIYSNQPQHF.

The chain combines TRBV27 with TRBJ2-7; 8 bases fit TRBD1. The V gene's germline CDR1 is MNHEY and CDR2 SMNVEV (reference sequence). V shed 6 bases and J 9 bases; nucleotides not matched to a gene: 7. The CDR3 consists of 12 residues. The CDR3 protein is CASSLTGGSQYF. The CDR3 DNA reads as TGTGCCAGCAGCCTTACAGGGGGTTCGCAGTACTTC.

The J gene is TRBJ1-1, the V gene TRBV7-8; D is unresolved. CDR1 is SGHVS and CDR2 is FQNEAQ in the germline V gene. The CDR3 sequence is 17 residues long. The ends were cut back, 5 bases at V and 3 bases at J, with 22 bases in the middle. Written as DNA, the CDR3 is TGTGCCAGCAGCAAAAATACAGAACGACCCTCTTACACTGAAGCTTTCTTT. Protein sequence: CASSKNTERPSYTEAFF.

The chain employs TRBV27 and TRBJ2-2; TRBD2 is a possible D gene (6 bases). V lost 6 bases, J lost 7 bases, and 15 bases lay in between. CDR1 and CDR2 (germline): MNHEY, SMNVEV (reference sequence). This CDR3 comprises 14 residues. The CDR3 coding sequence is TGTGCCAGCAGGGCCCTAGCGCATATCGGGGAGCTGTTTTTT. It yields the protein CASRALAHIGELFF.

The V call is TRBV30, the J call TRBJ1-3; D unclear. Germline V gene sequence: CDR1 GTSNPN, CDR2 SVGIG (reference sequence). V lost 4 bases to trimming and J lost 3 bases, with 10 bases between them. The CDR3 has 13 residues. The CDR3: CAWMLGVGNTIYF. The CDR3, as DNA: TGTGCCTGGATGCTCGGAGTTGGAAACACCATATATTTT.

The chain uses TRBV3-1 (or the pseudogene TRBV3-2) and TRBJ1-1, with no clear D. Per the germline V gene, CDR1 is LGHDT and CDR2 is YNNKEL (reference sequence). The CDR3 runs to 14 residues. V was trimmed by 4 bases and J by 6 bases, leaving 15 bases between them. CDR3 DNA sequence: TGTGCCAGCAGCCTTGGCTTGACTACGGCTGAAGCTTTCTTT. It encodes CASSLGLTTAEAFF.

The chain's CDR3 is CASSQERGRGSGTKETQYF. The DNA of the CDR3 is TGTGCCAGCAGCCAAGAAAGGGGCCGCGGGTCTGGGACAAAAGAGACCCAGTACTTC. The J gene is TRBJ2-5, the V gene TRBV4-2; a weak D match, TRBD1 (6 bases). The V gene lost 0 bases and the J gene lost 3 bases, with 23 bases spanning the gap. The CDR3 consists of 19 residues. CDR1 and CDR2 (germline): LGHNA, YNFKEQ.

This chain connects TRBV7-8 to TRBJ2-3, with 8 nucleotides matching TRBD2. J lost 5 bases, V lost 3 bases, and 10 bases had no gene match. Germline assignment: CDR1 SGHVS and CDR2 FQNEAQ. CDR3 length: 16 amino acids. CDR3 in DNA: TGTGCCAGCAGCTTTAGGGGTAGCGGGATCCAAGATACGCAGTATTTT. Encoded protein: CASSFRGSGIQDTQYF.

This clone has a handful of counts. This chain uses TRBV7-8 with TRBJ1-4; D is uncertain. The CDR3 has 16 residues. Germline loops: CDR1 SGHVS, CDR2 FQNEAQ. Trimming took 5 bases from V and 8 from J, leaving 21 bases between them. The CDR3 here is CASSATRGSRGEKLFF. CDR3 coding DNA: TGTGCCAGCAGCGCCACCCGGGGTTCAAGAGGCGAAAAACTGTTTTTT.

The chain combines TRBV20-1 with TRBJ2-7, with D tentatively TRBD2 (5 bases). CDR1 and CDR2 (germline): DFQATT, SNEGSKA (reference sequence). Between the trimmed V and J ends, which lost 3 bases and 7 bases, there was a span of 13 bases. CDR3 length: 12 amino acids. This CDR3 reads CSASNFRGEQYF. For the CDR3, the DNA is TGCAGTGCTAGTAATTTCCGAGGGGAGCAGTACTTC.

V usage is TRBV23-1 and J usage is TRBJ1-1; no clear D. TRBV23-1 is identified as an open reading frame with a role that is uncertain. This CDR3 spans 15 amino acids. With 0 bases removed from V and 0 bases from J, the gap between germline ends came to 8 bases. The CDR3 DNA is TGCGCCAGCAGTCAATCGGTCCAGGTGAACACTGAAGCTTTCTTT. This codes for CASSQSVQVNTEAFF.

DNA for the CDR3: TGTGCCAGCAGCCAACACCACTATGGCTACACCTTC. Its protein product is CASSQHHYGYTF. V is TRBV12-3 or TRBV12-4 and J is TRBJ1-2; D gene uncertain. V shed 6 bases and J shed 3 bases, with 8 bases lying between them. The length of the CDR3 is 12 residues.

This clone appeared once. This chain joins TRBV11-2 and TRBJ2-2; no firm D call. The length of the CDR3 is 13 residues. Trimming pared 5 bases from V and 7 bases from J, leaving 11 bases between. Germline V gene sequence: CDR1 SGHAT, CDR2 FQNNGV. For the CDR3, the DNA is TGTGCCAGCAGCATCGGTCGGGTCGGGGAGCTGTTTTTT. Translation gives CASSIGRVGELFF.

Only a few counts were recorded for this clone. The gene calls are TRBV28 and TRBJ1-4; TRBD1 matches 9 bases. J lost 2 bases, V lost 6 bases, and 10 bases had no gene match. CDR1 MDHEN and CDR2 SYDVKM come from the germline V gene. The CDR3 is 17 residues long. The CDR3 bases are TGTGCCAGCAGCTCCCCGGGACAGGGAACCACTAATGAAAAACTGTTTTTT. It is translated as CASSSPGQGTTNEKLFF.